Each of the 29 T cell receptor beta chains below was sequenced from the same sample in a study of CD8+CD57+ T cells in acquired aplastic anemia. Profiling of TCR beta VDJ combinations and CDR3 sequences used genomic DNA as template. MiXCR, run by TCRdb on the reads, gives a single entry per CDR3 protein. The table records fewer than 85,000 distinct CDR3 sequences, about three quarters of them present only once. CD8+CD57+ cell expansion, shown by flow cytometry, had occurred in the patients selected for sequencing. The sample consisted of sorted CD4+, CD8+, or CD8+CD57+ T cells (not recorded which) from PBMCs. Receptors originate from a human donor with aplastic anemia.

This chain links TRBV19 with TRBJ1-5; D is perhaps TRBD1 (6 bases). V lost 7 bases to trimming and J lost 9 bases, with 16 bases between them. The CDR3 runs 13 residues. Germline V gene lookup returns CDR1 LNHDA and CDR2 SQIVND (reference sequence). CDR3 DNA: TGTGCCAGTAACCCCCGGGACAACTGGCCCCAGCATTTT. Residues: CASNPRDNWPQHF.

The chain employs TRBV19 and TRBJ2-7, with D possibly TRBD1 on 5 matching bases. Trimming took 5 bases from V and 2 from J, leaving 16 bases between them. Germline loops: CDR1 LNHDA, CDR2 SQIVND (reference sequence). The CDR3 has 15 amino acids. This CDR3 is CASSYRQNGPYEQYF. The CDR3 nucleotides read TGTGCCAGTAGTTATAGACAGAACGGTCCCTACGAGCAGTACTTC.

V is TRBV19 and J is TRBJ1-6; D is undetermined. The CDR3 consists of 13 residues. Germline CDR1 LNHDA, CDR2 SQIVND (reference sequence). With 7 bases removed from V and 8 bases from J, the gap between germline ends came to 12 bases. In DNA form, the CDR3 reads TGTGCCAGTACCTATACTGGGGATTCACCCCTCCACTTT. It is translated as CASTYTGDSPLHF.

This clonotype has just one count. The CDR3 bases are TGTGCCTGGACTAGCGGGAACGTTCGCACAGATACGCAGTATTTT. Translating gives CAWTSGNVRTDTQYF. The chain employs TRBV30 and TRBJ2-3; 9 bases are a match to TRBD2. With V trimmed by 4 bases and J by 1 base, 6 bases remained unmatched. The CDR3 covers 15 residues. The V gene's germline CDR1 is GTSNPN and CDR2 SVGIG (reference sequence).

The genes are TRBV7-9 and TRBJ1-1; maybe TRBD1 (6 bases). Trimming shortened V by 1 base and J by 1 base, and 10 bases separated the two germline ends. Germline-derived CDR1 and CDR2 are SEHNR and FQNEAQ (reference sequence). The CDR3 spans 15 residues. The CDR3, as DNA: TGTGCCAGCAGCTTAGGAGTGGACAGGAACACTGAAGCTTTCTTT. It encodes CASSLGVDRNTEAFF.

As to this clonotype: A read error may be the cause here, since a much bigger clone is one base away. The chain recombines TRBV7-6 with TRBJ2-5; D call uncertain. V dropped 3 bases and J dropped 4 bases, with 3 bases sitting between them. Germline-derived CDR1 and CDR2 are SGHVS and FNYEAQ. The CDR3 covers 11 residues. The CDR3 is CASSFPETQYF. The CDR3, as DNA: TGTGCCAGCAGCTTCCCAGAGACCCAGTACTTC.

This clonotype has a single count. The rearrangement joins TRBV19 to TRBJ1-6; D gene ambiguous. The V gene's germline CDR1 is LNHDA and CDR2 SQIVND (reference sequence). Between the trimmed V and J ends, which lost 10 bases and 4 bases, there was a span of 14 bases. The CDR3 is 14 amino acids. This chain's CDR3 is CATTEDLYNSPLHF. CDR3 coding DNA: TGTGCCACGACCGAGGACTTATATAATTCACCCCTCCACTTT.

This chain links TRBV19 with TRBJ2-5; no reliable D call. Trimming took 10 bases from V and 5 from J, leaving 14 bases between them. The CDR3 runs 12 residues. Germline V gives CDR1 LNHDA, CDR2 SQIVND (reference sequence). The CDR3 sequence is CATASLGETQYF. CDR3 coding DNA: TGTGCCACCGCCTCCTTAGGGGAGACCCAGTACTTC.

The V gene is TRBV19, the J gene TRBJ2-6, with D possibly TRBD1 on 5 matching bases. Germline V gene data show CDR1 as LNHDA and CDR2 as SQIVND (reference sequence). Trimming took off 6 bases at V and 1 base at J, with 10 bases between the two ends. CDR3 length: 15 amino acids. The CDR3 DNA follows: TGTGCCAGTAGGGTCAAGGGGTCTGGGGCCAACGTCCTGACTTTC. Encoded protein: CASRVKGSGANVLTF.

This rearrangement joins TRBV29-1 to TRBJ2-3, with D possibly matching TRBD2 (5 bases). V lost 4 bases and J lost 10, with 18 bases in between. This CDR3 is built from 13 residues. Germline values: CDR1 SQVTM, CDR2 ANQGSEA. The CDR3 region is CSVGTASGVAQYF. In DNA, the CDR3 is TGCAGCGTTGGAACAGCCTCCGGGGTTGCGCAGTATTTT.

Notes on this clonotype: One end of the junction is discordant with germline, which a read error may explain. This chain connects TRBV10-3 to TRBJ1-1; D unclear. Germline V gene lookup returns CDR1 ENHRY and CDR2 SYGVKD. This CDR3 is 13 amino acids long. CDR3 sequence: CATRGDGNTGAFF. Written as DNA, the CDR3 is TGTGCCACCAGAGGAGACGGGAACACTGGAGCTTTCTTT.

The CDR3 sequence is CSAPNLGEETQYF. For the CDR3, the DNA is TGCAGTGCCCCAAACCTTGGGGAAGAGACCCAGTACTTC. V is TRBV20-1 and J is TRBJ2-5; D remains ambiguous. The CDR3 is 13 residues long. From germline, CDR1 is DFQATT and CDR2 SNEGSKA (reference sequence). Trimming stripped 6 bases from V and 3 bases from J, with 14 bases between.

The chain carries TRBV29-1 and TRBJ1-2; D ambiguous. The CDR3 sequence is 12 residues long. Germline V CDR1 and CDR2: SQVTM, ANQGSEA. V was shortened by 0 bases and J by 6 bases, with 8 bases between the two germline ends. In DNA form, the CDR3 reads TGCAGCGTTGAAGACCCCCCAGATGGCTACACCTTC. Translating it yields CSVEDPPDGYTF.

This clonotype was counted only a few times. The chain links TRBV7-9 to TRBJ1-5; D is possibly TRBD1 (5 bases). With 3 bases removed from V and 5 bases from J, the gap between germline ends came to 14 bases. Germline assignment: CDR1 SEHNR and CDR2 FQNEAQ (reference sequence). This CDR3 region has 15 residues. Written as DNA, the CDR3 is TGTGCCAGCAGCTTTCAGACAGTCTCAGATCAGCCCCAGCATTTT. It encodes CASSFQTVSDQPQHF.

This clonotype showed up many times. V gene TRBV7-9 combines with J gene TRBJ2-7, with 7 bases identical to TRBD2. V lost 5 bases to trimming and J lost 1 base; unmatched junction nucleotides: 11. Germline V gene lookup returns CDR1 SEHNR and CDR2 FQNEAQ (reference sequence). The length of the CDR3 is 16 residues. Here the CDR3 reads CASSPVGSGGSYEQYF. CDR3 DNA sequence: TGTGCCAGCAGCCCCGTCGGGTCCGGGGGGTCCTACGAGCAGTACTTC.

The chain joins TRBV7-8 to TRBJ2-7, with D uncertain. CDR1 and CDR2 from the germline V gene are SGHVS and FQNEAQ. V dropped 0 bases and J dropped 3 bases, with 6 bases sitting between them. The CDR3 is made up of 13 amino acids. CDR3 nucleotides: TGTGCCAGCAGCTTAGCGAGAGACTACGAGCAGTACTTC. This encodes CASSLARDYEQYF. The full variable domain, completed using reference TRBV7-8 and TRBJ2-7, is GAGVSQSPRYKVAKRGQDVALRCDPISGHVSLFWYQQALGQGPEFLTYFQNEAQLDKSGLPSDRFFAERPEGSVSTLKIQRTQQEDSAVYLCASSLARDYEQYFGPGTRLTVT.

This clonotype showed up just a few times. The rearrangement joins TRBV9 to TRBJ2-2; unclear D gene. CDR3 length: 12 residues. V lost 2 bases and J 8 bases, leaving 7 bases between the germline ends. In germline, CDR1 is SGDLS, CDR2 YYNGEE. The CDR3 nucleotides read TGTGCCAGCAGCGTCCGGGTGGGGGAGCTGTTTTTT. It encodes CASSVRVGELFF.

The CDR3 DNA reads as TGCAGCGTTGAGGTCCAGGACAGGGAAGAGACCCAGTACTTC. Its translation: CSVEVQDREETQYF. This rearrangement joins TRBV29-1 to TRBJ2-5; TRBD1 matches at 8 bases. Germline assignment: CDR1 SQVTM and CDR2 ANQGSEA. Trimming took 3 bases from V and 3 from J; bases not matched to a gene: 6. There are 14 residues in the CDR3.

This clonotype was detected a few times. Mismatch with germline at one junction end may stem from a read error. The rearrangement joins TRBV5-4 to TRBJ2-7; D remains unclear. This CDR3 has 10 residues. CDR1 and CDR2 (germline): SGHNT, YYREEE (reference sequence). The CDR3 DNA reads TGTGCCAGCACCTGGACCCGGGTCCACTTC. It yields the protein CASTWTRVHF. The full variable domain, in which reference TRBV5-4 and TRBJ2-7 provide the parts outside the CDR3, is ETGVTQSPTHLIKTRGQQVTLRCSSQSGHNTVSWYQQALGQGPQFIFQYYREEENGRGNFPPRFSGLQFPNYSSELNVNALELDDSALYLCASTWTRVHFGPGTRLTVT.

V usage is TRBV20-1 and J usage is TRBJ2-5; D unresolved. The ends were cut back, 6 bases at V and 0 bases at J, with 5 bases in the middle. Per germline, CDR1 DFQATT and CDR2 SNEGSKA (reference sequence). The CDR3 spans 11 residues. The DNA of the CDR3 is TGCAGTGCCTTAGACCAAGAGACCCAGTACTTC. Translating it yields CSALDQETQYF.

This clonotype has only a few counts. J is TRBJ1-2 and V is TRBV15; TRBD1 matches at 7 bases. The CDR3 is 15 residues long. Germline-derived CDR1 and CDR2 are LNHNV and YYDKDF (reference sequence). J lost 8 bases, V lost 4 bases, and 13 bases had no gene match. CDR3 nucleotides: TGTGCCACCAGCAACCTCCTAGACAGGGTGGAAGGCTACACCTTC. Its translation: CATSNLLDRVEGYTF.

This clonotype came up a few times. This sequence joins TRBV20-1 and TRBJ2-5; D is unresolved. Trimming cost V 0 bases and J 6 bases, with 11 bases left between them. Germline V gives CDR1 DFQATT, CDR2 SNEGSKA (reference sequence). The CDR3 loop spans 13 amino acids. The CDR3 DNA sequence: TGCAGTGCTAGAGATGGTCTTGTGAAGACCCAGTACTTC. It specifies CSARDGLVKTQYF.

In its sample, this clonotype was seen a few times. In DNA, the CDR3 is TGTGCCAGTAGAACCGGGACAGGGACCTACGAGCAGTACTTC. This codes for CASRTGTGTYEQYF. The rearrangement joins TRBV19 to TRBJ2-7, with TRBD1 matching over 9 bases. Germline CDR1 is LNHDA and CDR2 is SQIVND (reference sequence). CDR3 length: 14 residues. The V segment lost 6 bases and the J segment 2 bases; nucleotides outside the gene matches: 5.

The CDR3 DNA reads TGTGCCAGCAGCTCGGGCATCTGGGACATTCAGTACTTC. Its translation is CASSSGIWDIQYF. The chain couples TRBV7-6 to TRBJ2-4; D unresolved. The CDR3 extends over 13 amino acids. V was cut by 4 bases and J by 8 bases, with 12 bases left in between. Germline CDR1 is SGHVS and CDR2 is FNYEAQ.

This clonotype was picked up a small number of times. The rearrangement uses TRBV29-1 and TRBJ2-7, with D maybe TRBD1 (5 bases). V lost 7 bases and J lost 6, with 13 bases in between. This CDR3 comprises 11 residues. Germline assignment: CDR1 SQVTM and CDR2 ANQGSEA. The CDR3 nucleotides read TGCAGCGCACGGCAGGGAACCGAGCAGTACTTC. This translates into CSARQGTEQYF.

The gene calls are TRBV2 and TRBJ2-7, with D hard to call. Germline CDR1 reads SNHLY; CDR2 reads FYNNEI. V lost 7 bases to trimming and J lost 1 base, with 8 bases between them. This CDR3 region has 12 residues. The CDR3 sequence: CASTKGSYEQYF. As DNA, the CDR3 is TGTGCCAGCACCAAGGGATCCTACGAGCAGTACTTC. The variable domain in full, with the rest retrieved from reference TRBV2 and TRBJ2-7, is EPEVTQTPSHQVTQMGQEVILRCVPISNHLYFYWYRQILGQKVEFLVSFYNNEISEKSEIFDDQFSVERPDGSNFTLKIRSTKLEDSAMYFCASTKGSYEQYFGPGTRLTVT.

CDR3 nucleotide sequence: TGTGCCAGCAGTATAGACCAGGGAGGAGGCGAGCAGTACTTC. It yields the protein CASSIDQGGGEQYF. The V gene is TRBV2, the J gene TRBJ2-7, with TRBD2 as a possible D gene (6 bases). V shed 5 bases and J shed 6 bases, with 17 bases lying between them. CDR3 length equals 14 residues. Germline V gene sequence: CDR1 SNHLY, CDR2 FYNNEI.

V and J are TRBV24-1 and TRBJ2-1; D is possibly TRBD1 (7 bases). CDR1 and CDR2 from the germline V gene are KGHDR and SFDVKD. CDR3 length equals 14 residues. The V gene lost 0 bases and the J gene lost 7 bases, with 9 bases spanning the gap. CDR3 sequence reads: CATSDLAGGNEQFF. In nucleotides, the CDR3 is TGTGCCACCAGTGATTTGGCAGGGGGGAATGAGCAGTTCTTC.

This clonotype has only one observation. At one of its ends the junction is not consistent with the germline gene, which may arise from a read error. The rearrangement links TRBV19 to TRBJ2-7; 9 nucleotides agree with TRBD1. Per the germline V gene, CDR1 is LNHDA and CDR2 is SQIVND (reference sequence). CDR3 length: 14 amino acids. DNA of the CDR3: TGTGCCAGTAGTGGATGGGACAGGGTGGACGAGCGGTACTTC. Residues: CASSGWDRVDERYF.